The sequence of this T cell receptor (beta chain) was determined in a study of blood T cells in healthy people across ages. About this clonotype: Its matching antigen is unknown.

In each sample, at least 7 million PBMCs were isolated. Using a J-beta primer mix together with a sample-barcoded 5' primer, a second PCR was run for roughly 6 to 12 cycles. TCRdb reprocessed the 5' RACE reads via MiXCR and lists one record per CDR3 protein. This sample has 350,000 to 450,000 distinct CDR3 sequences, with over 45% found just once. General observations from the study: Diversity of TCR beta correlated strongly with naive T cell percentage. Without sorted subsets, naive and antigen-experienced compartments could not be conclusively compared.

Germline V CDR1 and CDR2: MNHEY, SVGEGT. Trimming took 2 bases from V and 8 from J, leaving 12 bases between them. The CDR3 contains 13 residues. The sample comprised blood. The origin of this receptor is a man in his 60s in good health. The rearrangement uses TRBV6-2 or TRBV6-3 and TRBJ1-2; TRBD1 is a possible D gene (6 bases). CDR3 residues: CASSYAGARGYTF. For the CDR3, the DNA is TGTGCCAGCAGTTACGCGGGGGCGCGAGGCTACACCTTC.